These 5 T cell receptor beta chains came from one sample sequenced in a study of CXCR3-negative and CXCR3-positive naive CD8 T cells. Study-wide results and caveats: TRB CDR3s were more hydrophobic in CXCR3-positive than in CXCR3-negative naive cells.

5' RACE that incorporated UMI labels was used to prepare the TRB cDNA libraries. TCRdb reanalyzed the 5' RACE reads and collapses them to one entry per CDR3 protein, without DNA. The sample is made up of roughly 120,000 distinct CDR3 sequences, and the top ten hold 0.59% of it. These receptors have no known antigen. Sequenced: naive CXCR3+ CD8+ T cells from blood. The subset denotes: CD45RO-CCR7+CD27+CD95- naive CD8+ T cells expressing CXCR3 (TNR3+). All receptors derive from a human donor in good health. Some clones in this sample may be carry-over from other donors' samples.

The V and J genes are TRBV6-5 and TRBJ2-7; the D gene TCRdb calls, TRBD1, cannot be checked with no DNA. This CDR3 is built from 14 residues. The germline CDR1 and CDR2 sequences are MNHEY and SVGAGI. The CDR3 protein is CASSYSGGEDEQYF.

J is TRBJ2-7 and V is TRBV29-1; TCRdb reports TRBD1, a call that lacks DNA to check it against. This CDR3 spans 13 amino acids. Germline loops: CDR1 SQVTM, CDR2 ANQGSEA. The CDR3 loop reads CSVEGGAGAEQYF.

This CDR3 is CASSPGDSRPTNEKLFF. The chain employs TRBV7-6 and TRBJ1-4; the TRBD1 assignment by TCRdb is unverifiable without DNA. CDR3 length equals 17 residues. CDR1 SGHVS and CDR2 FNYEAQ come from the germline V gene. The whole variable domain, filled in from reference TRBV7-6 and TRBJ1-4, reads GAGVSQSPRYKVTKRGQDVALRCDPISGHVSLYWYRQALGQGPEFLTYFNYEAQQDKSGLPNDRFSAERPEGSISTLTIQRTEQRDSAMYRCASSPGDSRPTNEKLFFGSGTQLSVL.

The CDR3 reads CAISAAGQDYNEQFF. The chain couples TRBV10-3 to TRBJ2-1; as DNA is missing, the TRBD1 call by TCRdb cannot be tested. The CDR3 has 15 residues. Germline V gene data show CDR1 as ENHRY and CDR2 as SYGVKD.

The chain couples TRBV6-6 to TRBJ1-5. In germline, CDR1 is MNHNY, CDR2 SVGAGI (reference sequence). There are 14 residues in the CDR3. The CDR3: CASSYEGGNQPQHF.